The present TCR beta chain was sequenced within a study of T-cell memory formation after mild COVID-19. Turning to the study itself: There were largely donor-specific TCR clusters.

In this sample, this clonotype turned up a few times. Antigen: not known. Germline V CDR1 and CDR2: SGHVS, FNYEAQ. This CDR3 spans 16 amino acids. The V segment lost 2 bases and the J segment 5 bases; nucleotides outside the gene matches: 9. From the 5' RACE reads, TCRdb called clonotypes with MiXCR, one entry per CDR3 protein. The sample has 450,000 to 650,000 distinct CDR3 sequences; roughly 17% are singletons. Findings and limits, study-wide: Pre-infection memory harbored some responding clones, suggesting cross-reactive memory joined. Day 15 to 85 contracting clones showed balanced CD4/CD8; day 15 to 37 expanders favored CD4+. CD4+ contracting clones were found mainly in CM and EM, and CD8+ ones in EMRA.

This clonotype originated in an adult woman who had mild COVID-19 (a few samples of this study predate the infection). Cell type and time point are not known. The genes are TRBV7-6 and TRBJ2-5; 9 bases agree with TRBD2. The sequenced material came from PBMCs or a T cell subset sorted from them (not recorded which). The CDR3 nucleotides are TGTGCCAGCAGCTTATCGGCGGGGGGGATTGGCGAGACCCAGTACTTC. Its translation: CASSLSAGGIGETQYF.